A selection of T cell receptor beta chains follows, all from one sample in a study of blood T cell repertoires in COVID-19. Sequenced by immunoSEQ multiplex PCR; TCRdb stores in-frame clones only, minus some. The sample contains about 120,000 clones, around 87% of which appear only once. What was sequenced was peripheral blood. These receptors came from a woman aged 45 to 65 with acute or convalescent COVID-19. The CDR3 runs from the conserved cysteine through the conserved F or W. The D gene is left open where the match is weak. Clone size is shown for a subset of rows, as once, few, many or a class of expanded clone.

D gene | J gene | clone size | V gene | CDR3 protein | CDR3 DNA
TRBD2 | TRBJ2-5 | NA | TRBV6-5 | CASSRDSGEETQYF | TGTGCCAGCAGTAGGGATAGCGGGGAGGAGACCCAGTACTTC
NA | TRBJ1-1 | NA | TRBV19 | CASSTNGSPFEAFF | TGTGCCAGTAGTACCAACGGGTCTCCATTTGAAGCTTTCTTT
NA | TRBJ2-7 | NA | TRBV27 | CASSFGEDYEQYF | TGTGCCAGCAGTTTCGGGGAGGACTACGAGCAGTACTTC
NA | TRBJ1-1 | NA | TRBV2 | CASRAGTSQTEAFF | TGTGCCAGCAGGGCCGGGACTTCACAAACTGAAGCTTTCTTT
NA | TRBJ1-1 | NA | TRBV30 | CAWSGSWIRRTEAFF | TGTGCCTGGAGTGGCAGTTGGATTCGGAGGACTGAAGCTTTCTTT
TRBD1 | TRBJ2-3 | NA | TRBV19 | CASSLGQGLDTQYF | TGTGCCAGTAGTCTAGGACAGGGCCTAGATACGCAGTATTTT
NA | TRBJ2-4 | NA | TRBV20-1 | CSAISEDIQYF | TGCAGTGCCATTAGCGAGGACATTCAGTACTTC
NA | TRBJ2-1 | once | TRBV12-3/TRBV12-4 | CASDTRGGTEQFF | TGTGCCAGCGATACAAGGGGGGGGACTGAGCAGTTCTTC
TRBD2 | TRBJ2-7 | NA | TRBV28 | CASSPGVTSTIYEQYF | TGTGCCAGCAGTCCGGGGGTGACTAGCACAATCTACGAGCAGTACTTC
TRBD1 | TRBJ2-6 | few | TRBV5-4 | CASSPWTGLSSGANVLTF | TGTGCCAGCAGCCCATGGACAGGGCTGAGCTCTGGGGCCAACGTCCTGACTTTC
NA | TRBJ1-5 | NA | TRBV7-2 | CASSLGGPPNQPQHF | TGTGCCAGCAGCTTAGGGGGCCCTCCGAATCAGCCCCAGCATTTT
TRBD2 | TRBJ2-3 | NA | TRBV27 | CASSLNWGTSVHTQYF | TGTGCCAGCAGTTTAAATTGGGGGACTAGCGTCCATACGCAGTATTTT
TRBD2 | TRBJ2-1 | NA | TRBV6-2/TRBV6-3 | CASSYSTSFLSYNEQFF | TGTGCCAGCAGTTACTCGACTAGCTTCCTCTCCTACAATGAGCAGTTCTTC
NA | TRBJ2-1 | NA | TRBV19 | CASSIVFQGNNEQFF | TGTGCCAGTAGTATTGTTTTTCAGGGTAACAATGAGCAGTTCTTC
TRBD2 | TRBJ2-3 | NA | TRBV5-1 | CASSGGDPRDTQYF | TGCGCCAGCAGCGGGGGGGACCCGCGAGATACGCAGTATTTT
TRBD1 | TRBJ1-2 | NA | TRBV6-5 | CASSSERQGSYGYTF | TGTGCCAGCAGTTCGGAAAGACAGGGGAGCTATGGCTACACCTTC
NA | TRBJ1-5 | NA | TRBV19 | CASATGNQPQHF | TGTGCCAGTGCAACAGGGAATCAGCCCCAGCATTTT
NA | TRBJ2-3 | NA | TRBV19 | CASRRQSFGTDTQYF | TGTGCCAGTAGGAGGCAGTCCTTTGGAACAGATACGCAGTATTTT
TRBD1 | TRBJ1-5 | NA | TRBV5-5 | CASSFGQVGGYSNQPQHF | TGTGCCAGCAGTTTCGGACAGGTGGGGGGATATAGCAATCAGCCCCAGCATTTT
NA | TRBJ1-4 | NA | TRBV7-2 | CASSLGVIGQGREKLFF | TGTGCCAGCAGCTTAGGGGTCATAGGTCAGGGAAGGGAAAAACTGTTTTTT
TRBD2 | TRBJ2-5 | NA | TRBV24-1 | CATPRFSTSHPQETQYF | TGTGCCACCCCTCGGTTTTCGACTAGCCACCCCCAAGAGACCCAGTACTTC
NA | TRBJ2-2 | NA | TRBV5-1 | CASSPLTSSGGGELFF | TGCGCCAGCAGCCCCCTCACTAGCTCCGGGGGCGGGGAGCTGTTTTTT
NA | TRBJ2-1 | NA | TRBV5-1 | CASSLWGDNEQFF | TGCGCCAGCAGCTTGTGGGGGGACAATGAGCAGTTCTTC
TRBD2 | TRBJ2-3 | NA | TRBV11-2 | CASSSHPLTSGGRSDTQYF | TGTGCCAGCAGCTCACATCCACTGACTAGCGGGGGGCGGTCAGATACGCAGTATTTT
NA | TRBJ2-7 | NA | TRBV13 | CASSLGRSSYEQYF | TGTGCCAGCAGCTTAGGCCGGTCCTCCTACGAGCAGTACTTC
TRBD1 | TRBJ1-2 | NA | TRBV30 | CAWMDRGRTGYTF | TGTGCCTGGATGGACAGGGGGCGAACTGGCTACACCTTC
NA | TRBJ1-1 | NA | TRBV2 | CASNSQGMNTEAFF | TGTGCCAGCAATTCACAGGGAATGAACACTGAAGCTTTCTTT
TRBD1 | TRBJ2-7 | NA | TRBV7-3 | CASSPTGTAVSEQYF | TGTGCCAGCAGCCCAACGGGGACAGCAGTGAGCGAGCAGTACTTC
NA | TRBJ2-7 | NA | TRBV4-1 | CASSQNRATYEQYF | TGCGCCAGCAGCCAAAACAGGGCCACTTACGAGCAGTACTTC
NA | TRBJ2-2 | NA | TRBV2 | CASSELGPTNTGELFF | TGTGCCAGCAGTGAGTTGGGGCCCACGAACACCGGGGAGCTGTTTTTT
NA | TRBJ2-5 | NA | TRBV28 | CASTILGRGEAETQYF | TGTGCCAGCACCATCTTAGGGAGAGGAGAGGCAGAGACCCAGTACTTC
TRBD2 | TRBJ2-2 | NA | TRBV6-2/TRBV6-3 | CASSLLAGVAGELFF | TGTGCCAGCAGTTTACTAGCGGGAGTCGCCGGGGAGCTGTTTTTT
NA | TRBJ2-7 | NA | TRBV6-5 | CASSGHVAGRYEQYF | TGTGCCAGCAGCGGACACGTAGCCGGACGCTACGAGCAGTACTTC
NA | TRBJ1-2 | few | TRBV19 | CASSIGGNGGYTF | TGTGCCAGTAGTATAGGGGGCAATGGGGGCTACACCTTC
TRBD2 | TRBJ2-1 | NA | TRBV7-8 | CASSLIMGTSGRGNEQFF | TGTGCCAGCAGCTTAATAATGGGGACTAGCGGGAGGGGGAATGAGCAGTTCTTC
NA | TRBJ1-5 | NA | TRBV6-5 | CASSSDRTNQPQHF | TGTGCCAGCAGCTCCGACAGAACTAATCAGCCCCAGCATTTT
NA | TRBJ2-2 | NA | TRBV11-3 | CASSRQDTGELFF | TGTGCCAGCAGTCGACAGGACACCGGGGAGCTGTTTTTT
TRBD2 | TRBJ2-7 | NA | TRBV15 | CATSRGSSGSYFNEQYF | TGTGCCACCAGCAGAGGGTCTAGCGGGAGCTATTTCAACGAGCAGTACTTC
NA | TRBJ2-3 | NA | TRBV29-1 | CSAFGQNTDTQYF | TGCAGCGCCTTCGGACAGAACACAGATACGCAGTATTTT
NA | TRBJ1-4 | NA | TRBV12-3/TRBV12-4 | CASSLQINEKLFF | TGTGCCAGCAGTTTACAGATTAATGAAAAACTGTTTTTT
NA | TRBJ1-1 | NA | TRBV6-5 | CASSYSGGDMNTEAFF | TGTGCCAGCAGTTACTCTGGGGGGGACATGAACACTGAAGCTTTCTTT
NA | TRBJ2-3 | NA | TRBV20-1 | CSASTADTQYF | TGCAGTGCTAGTACGGCAGATACGCAGTATTTT
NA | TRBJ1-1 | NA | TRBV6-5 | CASSPDSLNTEAFF | TGTGCCAGCAGTCCGGACAGCTTGAACACTGAAGCTTTCTTT